This T cell receptor (beta chain) stems from a study of identifying expanded T cells in peripheral blood. Study observations and caveats: Over approximately two and four weeks, about 15 and 19 clones changed, versus roughly 1.1 between replicates. Roughly two-week clone count variance significantly increased as total template count grew.

Clones were read by immunoSEQ multiplex PCR, and TCRdb kept only the in-frame ones, dropping some. The sample holds roughly 90,000 clones, roughly 84% seen once. Regarding this clone: Antigen specificity is unknown. Additional DNA sequences in this sample encode the identical CDR3.

Collection occurred without any documented infections or immune events in donors. V lost 3 bases to trimming and J lost 0 bases, with 11 bases between them. This CDR3 spans 16 amino acids. Germline V gene data show CDR1 as SNHLY and CDR2 as FYNNEI. The chain has TRBV2 and TRBJ1-4, with D perhaps matching TRBD1 (6 bases). The receptor was derived from a person aged 18 to 75 in good health. Sequencing was performed on blood. Written as DNA, the CDR3 is TGTGCCAGCAGTGATGGGGGCCTTGCAACTAATGAAAAACTGTTTTTT. This sequence encodes CASSDGGLATNEKLFF. Full variable domain (rest looked up from reference TRBV2 and TRBJ1-4): EPEVTQTPSHQVTQMGQEVILRCVPISNHLYFYWYRQILGQKVEFLVSFYNNEISEKSEIFDDQFSVERPDGSNFTLKIRSTKLEDSAMYFCASSDGGLATNEKLFFGSGTQLSVL.